These 23 T cell receptor beta chains were all obtained from the same sample, sequenced in a study of blood T cell repertoires in COVID-19. The protocol was immunoSEQ multiplex PCR, while the TCRdb copy is restricted to in-frame clones and leaves out a portion. This table holds 110,000 or so clones, nearly 90% found once. What was sequenced was peripheral blood. All receptors derive from a woman between 65 and 79 years old who had recovered from COVID-19.

J is TRBJ1-2 and V is TRBV27; 7 nucleotides line up with TRBD1. There are 16 residues in the CDR3. Trimming cost V 5 bases and J 4 bases; bases outside gene matches: 13. Germline V gene lookup returns CDR1 MNHEY and CDR2 SMNVEV (reference sequence). This CDR3 reads CASSPDRARGSYGYTF. CDR3 nucleotides: TGTGCCAGCAGTCCCGACAGGGCTAGAGGTAGCTATGGCTACACCTTC.

This clone has just one count. V gene TRBV7-2 combines with J gene TRBJ2-7, with 7 bases fitting TRBD1. The ends lost 10 bases at V and 0 bases at J; junction bases unmatched: 9. The CDR3 is made up of 14 amino acids. Looked up from germline, CDR1 is SGHTA and CDR2 is FQGNSA. CDR3 sequence: CAISDRSVSYEQYF. The CDR3 coding sequence is TGTGCCATCTCGGACAGGTCCGTCTCCTACGAGCAGTACTTC.

The count of this clone is one. For the CDR3, the DNA is TGTGCCAGCAGCAAAACAGGGTACAATGAGCAGTTCTTC. Its protein product is CASSKTGYNEQFF. The J gene is TRBJ2-1, the V gene TRBV9, with D possibly TRBD1 on 6 matching bases. The V end lost 4 bases, the J end lost 4 bases, and 9 bases lay between the germline ends. Germline assignment: CDR1 SGDLS and CDR2 YYNGEE. This CDR3 spans 13 amino acids.

CDR3 residues: CATSDFGLAGARQETQYF. Here the CDR3 DNA reads TGTGCCACCAGTGATTTTGGACTAGCGGGGGCACGGCAAGAGACCCAGTACTTC. This rearrangement joins TRBV24-1 to TRBJ2-5; 13 positions match TRBD2. Germline lookup yields CDR1 KGHDR and CDR2 SFDVKD. The CDR3 has 18 amino acids. V gave up 1 base and J gave up 2 bases; unmatched junction bases: 6.

The gene calls are TRBV3-1 (or the pseudogene TRBV3-2) and TRBJ2-7; 7 nucleotides agree with TRBD2. Trimming at V came to 4 bases and at J to 0 bases, leaving 12 bases not matched to a gene. Germline V gives CDR1 LGHDT, CDR2 YNNKEL (reference sequence). The CDR3 spans 17 residues. In DNA form, the CDR3 reads TGTGCCAGCAGCCGACAGAGCCCTAGCGGTTCCTCCTACGAGCAGTACTTC. This gives the protein CASSRQSPSGSSYEQYF.

This sequence joins TRBV5-4 and TRBJ1-2; 8 bases match TRBD1. Germline CDR1 is SGHNT and CDR2 is YYREEE (reference sequence). V trimming: 0 bases; J trimming: 6 bases; junction bases outside the gene matches: 4. CDR3 length equals 14 residues. CDR3 nucleotide sequence: TGTGCCAGCAGCTTGGAGCAGGGGGCGAATGGCTACACCTTC. Translation: CASSLEQGANGYTF.

The chain carries TRBV9 and TRBJ2-3, with D unresolved. V was pared by 0 bases and J by 1 base, with 9 bases between. This CDR3 is 15 amino acids long. The germline CDR1 and CDR2 sequences are SGDLS and YYNGEE. The CDR3 here is CASSVVGYGTDTQYF. DNA for the CDR3: TGTGCCAGCAGCGTAGTGGGCTATGGCACAGATACGCAGTATTTT.

The chain has TRBV28 and TRBJ2-7; TRBD1 is a possible D gene (5 bases). The germline V and J ends were trimmed by 3 bases and 3 bases, with 9 bases remaining between them. Germline V gives CDR1 MDHEN, CDR2 SYDVKM. The CDR3 length is 13 residues. The CDR3 spells CASSFGHSYEQYF. The DNA of the CDR3 is TGTGCCAGCAGTTTCGGACATAGCTACGAGCAGTACTTC. Supplemented by reference TRBV28 and TRBJ2-7, the full variable domain reads DVKVTQSSRYLVKRTGEKVFLECVQDMDHENMFWYRQDPGLGLRLIYFSYDVKMKEKGDIPEGYSVSREKKERFSLILESASTNQTSMYLCASSFGHSYEQYFGPGTRLTVT.

CDR3 nucleotide sequence: TGTGCCAGCAGCTCCCGCGGGTCTGGGGCCAACGTCCTGACTTTC. Its protein is CASSSRGSGANVLTF. This chain uses TRBV5-6 with TRBJ2-6; possibly TRBD2 for D (5 bases). CDR3 length: 15 residues. Trimming cost V 3 bases and J 1 base, with 8 bases left between them. CDR1 is SGHDT and CDR2 is YYEEEE in the germline V gene.

The rearrangement uses TRBV5-6 and TRBJ1-1, with no clear D. Germline CDR1 and CDR2: SGHDT and YYEEEE. V shed 3 bases and J shed 7 bases, with 7 bases lying between them. The CDR3 is 11 residues long. CDR3 in DNA: TGTGCCAGCAGCTGGTACGGTGAAGCTTTCTTT. It translates to CASSWYGEAFF.

The rearrangement links TRBV7-3 to TRBJ2-2, with 11 positions matching TRBD1. Germline loops: CDR1 SGHTA, CDR2 FQGTGA. After removal of 5 bases from V and 3 bases from J, the junction contained 2 bases not matched to a gene. The CDR3 is made up of 15 amino acids. CDR3 nucleotide sequence: TGTGCCAGCAGCGGGACAGGGGGGTACACCGGGGAGCTGTTTTTT. This codes for CASSGTGGYTGELFF. Complete variable domain (other parts from reference TRBV7-3 and TRBJ2-2): GAGVSQTPSNKVTEKGKYVELRCDPISGHTALYWYRQSLGQGPEFLIYFQGTGAADDSGLPNDRFFAVRPEGSVSTLKIQRTERGDSAVYLCASSGTGGYTGELFFGEGSRLTVL.

The chain has TRBV4-3 and TRBJ2-7; the match to TRBD2 covers 11 bases. V dropped 4 bases and J dropped 2; count of bases not matched to a gene: 4. CDR1 and CDR2 from the germline V gene are LGHNA and YSLEER. The CDR3 sequence is 15 residues long. CDR3 in DNA: TGCGCCAGCAGCCCTGGGACTAGCGGACCCTACGAGCAGTACTTC. Its translation: CASSPGTSGPYEQYF.

The rearrangement links TRBV3-1 (or the pseudogene TRBV3-2) to TRBJ2-7, with D perhaps matching TRBD2 (5 bases). The CDR3 spans 16 residues. CDR1 LGHDT and CDR2 YNNKEL come from the germline V gene (reference sequence). The V end was cut by 4 bases, the J end by 0 bases, with 16 bases between. The CDR3 spells CASSLTVLTSSYEQYF. The CDR3 DNA sequence: TGTGCCAGCAGCCTGACCGTCCTAACTAGCTCCTACGAGCAGTACTTC.

The V gene is TRBV3-1 (or the pseudogene TRBV3-2), the J gene TRBJ2-2; D possibly corresponds to TRBD2 (6 bases). CDR1 is LGHDT, CDR2 YNNKEL, per germline (reference sequence). V was pared by 4 bases and J by 3 bases, with 12 bases between. The CDR3 runs to 15 residues. The CDR3 bases are TGTGCCAGCAGCCCCGGGGGTTTCGACACCGGGGAGCTGTTTTTT. Protein product: CASSPGGFDTGELFF.

The CDR3 region has the DNA TGTGCCAGCAGTTTAGGGACGGGGGAGCAGTTCTTC. It is translated as CASSLGTGEQFF. V is TRBV12-3 or TRBV12-4 and J is TRBJ2-1; the D gene is possibly TRBD2 (5 bases). Trimming cost V 1 base and J 10 bases, with 8 bases left between them. This CDR3 has 12 amino acids.

The rearrangement links TRBV7-9 to TRBJ2-7; a possible D gene is TRBD2 (6 bases). This CDR3 spans 13 amino acids. The V and J ends lost 2 bases and 6 bases respectively, with 11 bases between them. The germline CDR1 and CDR2 sequences are SEHNR and FQNEAQ (reference sequence). The CDR3 DNA reads as TGTGCCAGCAGCTTATCCACGGGAGTCGAGCAGTACTTC. It translates to CASSLSTGVEQYF.

The chain uses TRBV12-3 or TRBV12-4 and TRBJ2-7, with 7 positions matching TRBD1. V was pared by 0 bases and J by 6 bases, with 2 bases of the junction left unmatched. This CDR3 contains 13 residues. CDR3: CASSLAGTAEQYF. The CDR3 nucleotides are TGTGCCAGCAGTTTAGCGGGGACAGCCGAGCAGTACTTC.

This chain uses TRBV19 with TRBJ1-2; D is possibly TRBD1 (5 bases). CDR3 size: 15 residues. The V and J ends lost 6 bases and 0 bases respectively, with 14 bases between them. From germline, CDR1 is LNHDA and CDR2 SQIVND (reference sequence). The CDR3 nucleotides read TGTGCCAGTAGGGCAGGGAATCTCCCTAACTATGGCTACACCTTC. Protein: CASRAGNLPNYGYTF. The whole variable domain, remainder taken from reference TRBV19 and TRBJ1-2, is DGGITQSPKYLFRKEGQNVTLSCEQNLNHDAMYWYRQDPGQGLRLIYYSQIVNDFQKGDIAEGYSVSREKKESFPLTVTSAQKNPTAFYLCASRAGNLPNYGYTFGSGTRLTVV.

This chain links TRBV2 with TRBJ2-5, with D possibly matching TRBD2 (6 bases). V lost 10 bases, J lost 4 bases, and 16 bases lay in between. Looked up from germline, CDR1 is SNHLY and CDR2 is FYNNEI. This CDR3 contains 13 residues. CDR3 DNA sequence: TGTGCCAATGGACTTGGCGGGGCAGAGACCCAGTACTTC. This gives the protein CANGLGGAETQYF.

The chain combines TRBV3-1 (or the pseudogene TRBV3-2) with TRBJ1-6; 7 nucleotides agree with TRBD1. The V gene's germline CDR1 is LGHDT and CDR2 YNNKEL (reference sequence). This CDR3 is built from 14 residues. The V and J ends lost 4 bases and 10 bases, in that order; junction bases with no gene match: 7. The CDR3 sequence: CASSPPGQNSPLHF. The CDR3 DNA is TGTGCCAGCAGCCCACCGGGACAGAACTCACCCCTCCACTTT.

The chain uses TRBV9 and TRBJ1-2; 7 bases match TRBD1. Germline V lookup: CDR1 SGDLS, CDR2 YYNGEE. The CDR3 runs to 15 residues. J lost 5 bases, V lost 3 bases, and 10 bases had no gene match. CDR3 DNA: TGTGCCAGCAGCGCGCGCCACGACAGGGAGTATGGCTACACCTTC. This translates into CASSARHDREYGYTF.

The chain has TRBV5-5 and TRBJ2-7; D not certain. The V and J ends lost 4 bases and 4 bases respectively, with 15 bases between them. This CDR3 has 14 amino acids. Germline V CDR1 and CDR2: SGHKS, YYEKEE (reference sequence). The CDR3 protein is CASSRIAHLYEQYF. The CDR3, as DNA: TGTGCCAGCAGCCGCATAGCACATCTTTACGAGCAGTACTTC. Filled out from reference TRBV5-5 and TRBJ2-7, the complete variable domain reads DAGVTQSPTHLIKTRGQQVTLRCSPISGHKSVSWYQQVLGQGPQFIFQYYEKEERGRGNFPDRFSARQFPNYSSELNVNALLLGDSALYLCASSRIAHLYEQYFGPGTRLTVT.

V is TRBV19 and J is TRBJ1-2; perhaps TRBD1 as D (5 bases). With 8 bases removed from V and 3 bases from J, the gap between germline ends came to 19 bases. CDR3 length: 15 amino acids. Germline V gene data show CDR1 as LNHDA and CDR2 as SQIVND (reference sequence). This CDR3 is CASLPTGFRHYGYTF. The CDR3 DNA reads TGTGCCAGTCTCCCAACAGGATTTCGACACTATGGCTACACCTTC.